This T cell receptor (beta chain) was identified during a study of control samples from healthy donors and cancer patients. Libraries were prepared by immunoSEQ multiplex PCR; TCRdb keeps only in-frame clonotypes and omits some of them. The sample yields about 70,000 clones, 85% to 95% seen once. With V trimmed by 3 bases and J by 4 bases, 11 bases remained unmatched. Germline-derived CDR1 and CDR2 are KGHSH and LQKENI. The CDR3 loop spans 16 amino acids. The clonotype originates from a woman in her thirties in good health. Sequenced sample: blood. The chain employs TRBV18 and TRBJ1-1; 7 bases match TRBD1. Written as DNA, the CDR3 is TGTGCCAGCTCACCCCTACGGGACAGCGATGTCACTGAAGCTTTCTTT. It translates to CASSPLRDSDVTEAFF.